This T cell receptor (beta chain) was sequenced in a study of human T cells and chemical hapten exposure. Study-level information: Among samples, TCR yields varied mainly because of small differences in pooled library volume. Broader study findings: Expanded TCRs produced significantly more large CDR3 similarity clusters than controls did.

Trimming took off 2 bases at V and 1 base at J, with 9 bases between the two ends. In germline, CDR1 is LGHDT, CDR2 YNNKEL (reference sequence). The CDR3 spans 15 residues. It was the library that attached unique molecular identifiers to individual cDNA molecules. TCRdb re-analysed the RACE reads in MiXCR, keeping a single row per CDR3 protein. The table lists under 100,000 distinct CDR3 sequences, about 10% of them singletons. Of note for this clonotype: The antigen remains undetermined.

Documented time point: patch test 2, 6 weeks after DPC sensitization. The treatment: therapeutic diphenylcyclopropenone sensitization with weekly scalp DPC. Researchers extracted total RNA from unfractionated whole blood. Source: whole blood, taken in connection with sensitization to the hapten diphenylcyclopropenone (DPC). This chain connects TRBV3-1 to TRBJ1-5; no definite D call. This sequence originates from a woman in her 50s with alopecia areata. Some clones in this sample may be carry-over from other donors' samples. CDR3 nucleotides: TGTGCCAGCAGCCAAAGTGCGGTGAGCAATCAGCCCCAGCATTTT. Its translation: CASSQSAVSNQPQHF.